This TCR beta chain was retrieved from a study of T cell changes during pregnancy in multiple sclerosis. Sequencing was performed with immunoSEQ multiplex PCR; in TCRdb, only in-frame clones are kept and a portion is missing. The sample records more than 70,000 clones, around 93% being singletons. Germline CDR1 KGHSH, CDR2 LQKENI. V was clipped by 4 bases and J by 6 bases; unmatched bases: 8. The length of the CDR3 is 15 residues. This material consisted of peripheral blood, taken before pregnancy. The clonotype originates from a female donor with multiple sclerosis, enrolled in a pregnancy study. The chain joins TRBV18 to TRBJ2-3; 9 bases align to TRBD1. The CDR3 protein is CASSLYRGHDDTQYF. DNA for the CDR3: TGTGCCAGCTCACTTTACAGGGGGCACGATGATACGCAGTATTTT.